The rows below give T cell receptor beta chains drawn from one sample of a study of blood T cell repertoires in COVID-19. Clones were read by immunoSEQ multiplex PCR, and TCRdb kept only the in-frame ones, dropping some. The table records about 200,000 clones, roughly 85% of them present only once. Sequenced: peripheral blood. These receptors all stem from a man aged 25 to 45 who had recovered from COVID-19. Each CDR3 is given with its conserved first and last residue. D genes are given only for firm matches. Clone size is stated in some rows and not others, as once, few, many or a class when expanded.

TRBV27	.	.	TRBJ1-1	CASSLAAGKLSHEAFF
TRBV11-2	.	.	TRBJ2-2	CASVGDTYTGELFF
TRBV7-8	TRBD1	.	TRBJ1-2	CASSLVGRGDRGYSYTF
TRBV6-5	.	.	TRBJ1-4	CASRGQGSNEKLFF
TRBV7-8	TRBD2	.	TRBJ2-3	CASSLDGGTDTQYF
TRBV21-1	.	few	TRBJ2-2	CARTAGANTGELFF
TRBV6-6	TRBD2	.	TRBJ2-5	CASSSGASGGQETQYF
TRBV11-2	.	.	TRBJ1-1	CASSLVGGAEAFF
TRBV19	.	.	TRBJ1-4	CASSMNSLDEKLFF
TRBV2	.	.	TRBJ2-5	CASSDGLNWETQYF
TRBV11-1	TRBD1	.	TRBJ2-5	CASSQGQQETQYF
TRBV11-2	.	once	TRBJ1-1	CASRRGGWTEAFF
TRBV21-1	.	.	TRBJ1-6	CARSSSTGSYNSPLHF
TRBV27	TRBD2	.	TRBJ2-7	CASSFGGSSYEQYF
TRBV20-1	.	few	TRBJ1-2	CSARRGRSYTF
TRBV13	.	.	TRBJ1-2	CASSLYLVGGDYGYTF
TRBV6-5	.	once	TRBJ2-1	CATGPMGGSYNEQFF
TRBV19	.	.	TRBJ1-5	CASRLGGSNQPQHF
TRBV2	.	once	TRBJ2-7	CASSSGLRYEQYF
TRBV7-8	.	.	TRBJ1-1	CASSLYGGGTEAFF
TRBV7-2	.	.	TRBJ1-2	CASSPMPLSGYTF
TRBV9	.	.	TRBJ2-7	CASSVEVGLVYEQYF
TRBV4-3	.	.	TRBJ2-2	CASSPQGVDGELFF
TRBV7-9	TRBD2	.	TRBJ2-5	CASSLPLAENQETQYF
TRBV5-1	.	.	TRBJ2-7	CASSYQGFSSYEQYF
TRBV9	.	.	TRBJ1-1	CASSVVEGPDTEAFF
TRBV11-2	TRBD1	.	TRBJ1-1	CASRPGGWDRAMNTEAFF
TRBV2	TRBD1	.	TRBJ1-2	CASSHTSGTGYGYTF
TRBV7-2	TRBD1	.	TRBJ2-1	CASSFWDRGDHEQFF
TRBV5-4	TRBD2	.	TRBJ2-5	CASSLGRGGDLETQYF
TRBV5-4	.	once	TRBJ1-5	CASSLFGGSQPQHF
TRBV27	TRBD1	.	TRBJ1-1	CASSLEGAATEAFF
TRBV19	TRBD1	.	TRBJ2-7	CASSSSKRDRYSYEQYF
TRBV7-6	TRBD1	.	TRBJ2-1	CASSLQGAFEQFF
TRBV5-1	.	.	TRBJ1-2	CASSPGTGYTF
TRBV19	.	.	TRBJ2-7	CASSPSRVYHEQYF
TRBV28	.	.	TRBJ2-2	CASSPSPGTGELFF
TRBV11-3	TRBD1	.	TRBJ1-6	CASSLGTGSPLHF
TRBV11-3	TRBD2	.	TRBJ2-3	CASSQAGTTTDTQYF
TRBV6-1	.	.	TRBJ1-2	CASSDAEIYGYTF
TRBV2	TRBD1	once	TRBJ1-4	CASSEAFYRGLLFF
TRBV6-5	TRBD2	.	TRBJ2-2	CASRIAGANTGELFF
TRBV4-1	.	.	TRBJ2-2	CASSQELAFTGELFF
TRBV3-1/TRBV3-2	.	.	TRBJ1-3	CASTLRGSVYF
TRBV19	TRBD1	.	TRBJ1-5	CASKLGQGGSNQPQHF
TRBV4-2	.	.	TRBJ1-1	CASSQDRRGGNTEAFF
TRBV4-3	TRBD1	.	TRBJ2-1	CASSLYRGNNEQFF